This TCR beta chain derives from a study of regulatory T cells in long-lasting Graves disease. Findings and limits, study-wide: Not thyroid tissue but only peripheral blood was studied.

Concerning this clonotype: Its antigen is not known. One junction end disagrees with the germline gene, perhaps due to a read error.

Per germline, CDR1 SGHDT and CDR2 YYEEEE. The CDR3 runs 11 residues. According to the study, TCR beta libraries were built with iRepertoire HTBI primers and CDR3-region Arm-PCR. TCRdb reprocessed the multiplex PCR reads via MiXCR and lists one record per CDR3 protein. The data contain 400,000 to 550,000 distinct CDR3 sequences, roughly 17% of them singletons. Specified time point: newly diagnosed GD, antithyroid drugs for less than 3 months. PBMCs provided the RNA from which the TCR library was made. In addition, the sample was reused for a study of T cells in Graves' hyperthyroidism and ophthalmopathy.

The sequencing used peripheral blood mononuclear cells (PBMCs), collected at new diagnosis, from a patient treated with antithyroid drugs. The sequence was obtained from a woman aged 18-29 years with Graves disease. The genes are TRBV5-6 and TRBJ1-2, with a weak D call TRBD1 (6 bases). Here the CDR3 DNA reads TGTGCCAGCAGCTTGCGTGCGGACAGAGGCTTC. Translated: CASSLRADRGF.